The 20 T cell receptor beta chains given below trace back to one sample, sequenced in a study of a mutant IDH1 vaccine in newly diagnosed glioma. Sequencing was performed with immunoSEQ multiplex PCR; in TCRdb, only in-frame clones are kept and a portion is missing. The top ten hold 1.5% to 2% of the sample, which has tens of thousands of clones, over 65% seen once. Stated time point: baseline, week 1 (first vaccination visit). Treatment reported: pre-vaccination baseline after standard-of-care therapy. The starting material was PBMCs, obtained from a glioma patient treated with radiotherapy, temozolomide or both. The receptors here all came from a woman between 40 and 55 years old with glioma.

The rearrangement uses TRBV15 and TRBJ1-2; no clear D gene. This CDR3 has 15 amino acids. Germline CDR1 is LNHNV and CDR2 is YYDKDF (reference sequence). V lost 2 bases and J lost 6, with 16 bases in between. The CDR3 coding sequence is TGTGCCACCAGCAGAAATCCCCACGGGGTAGATGGCTACACCTTC. This encodes CATSRNPHGVDGYTF.

This chain uses TRBV9 with TRBJ1-5, with D tentatively TRBD1 (5 bases). Trimming removed 4 bases at V and 2 bases at J, with 13 bases between. CDR1 is SGDLS, CDR2 YYNGEE, per germline. The CDR3 sequence is 15 residues long. CDR3 in DNA: TGTGCCAGCAGCCCCCGGGGGGACGGCAATCAGCCCCAGCATTTT. Amino acid sequence: CASSPRGDGNQPQHF.

In this sample, this clone turned up once. The CDR3 bases are TGTGCCTGGAGTGTAAGAGCTCCTGAAGCTTTCTTT. Its protein product is CAWSVRAPEAFF. The J gene is TRBJ1-1, the V gene TRBV30; D uncertain. This CDR3 is 12 amino acids long. Per the germline V gene, CDR1 is GTSNPN and CDR2 is SVGIG (reference sequence). V lost 0 bases and J 6 bases, leaving 8 bases between the germline ends.

The chain recombines TRBV2 with TRBJ2-7, with TRBD2 matching 9 bases. Germline trimming cut 6 bases from V and 0 bases from J; bases unmatched to any gene: 3. Germline V gene sequence: CDR1 SNHLY, CDR2 FYNNEI. The CDR3 runs to 14 residues. CDR3 in DNA: TGTGCCAGCAGGCTAGCGGGGCTCTCCTACGAGCAGTACTTC. Translated: CASRLAGLSYEQYF.

This rearrangement joins TRBV2 to TRBJ1-1; D possibly corresponds to TRBD1 (5 bases). The CDR3 consists of 13 residues. V was cut by 7 bases and J by 1 base, with 10 bases left in between. Germline-derived CDR1 and CDR2 are SNHLY and FYNNEI. CDR3 DNA sequence: TGTGCCAGCACCAGGGATTGGAACACTGAAGCTTTCTTT. Protein: CASTRDWNTEAFF.

The rearrangement links TRBV2 to TRBJ1-2; 10 nucleotides align to TRBD1. Germline V lookup: CDR1 SNHLY, CDR2 FYNNEI. V lost 4 bases and J lost 4; bases outside the gene matches: 9. This CDR3 comprises 16 residues. CDR3 amino acids: CASSVHLGQGFYGYTF. CDR3 DNA sequence: TGTGCCAGCAGTGTTCATTTGGGACAGGGGTTCTATGGCTACACCTTC.

The chain recombines TRBV7-2 with TRBJ2-2, with D perhaps TRBD1 (5 bases). Trimming removed 3 bases at V and 7 bases at J, with 9 bases between. The CDR3 totals 13 residues. The germline V gene has CDR1 SGHTA and CDR2 FQGNSA. The CDR3 DNA follows: TGTGCCAGCAGCTTTCAGGGTGGCGGGGAGCTGTTTTTT. It yields the protein CASSFQGGGELFF.

V is TRBV4-3 and J is TRBJ2-5, with 7 positions matching TRBD2. Germline CDR1 reads LGHNA; CDR2 reads YSLEER. V was pared by 4 bases and J by 5 bases, with 4 bases of the junction left unmatched. The CDR3 extends over 13 amino acids. CDR3: CASSRRGSETQYF. The CDR3 nucleotides are TGCGCCAGCAGCCGGCGGGGGTCTGAGACCCAGTACTTC.

The chain joins TRBV6-1 to TRBJ1-2, with unresolved D. The V and J ends lost 9 bases and 0 bases respectively, with 14 bases between them. This CDR3 is built from 14 residues. Germline lookup yields CDR1 MNHNS and CDR2 SASEGT. The CDR3 loop reads CASAAEFTNYGYTF. CDR3 nucleotide sequence: TGTGCCAGTGCCGCAGAGTTTACTAACTATGGCTACACCTTC.

The chain is built from TRBV9 and TRBJ2-2, with D hard to call. CDR1 and CDR2 from the germline V gene are SGDLS and YYNGEE. The germline V and J ends were trimmed by 0 bases and 3 bases, with 18 bases remaining between them. There are 18 residues in the CDR3. CDR3 amino acids: CASSVVDGSKRDTGELFF. CDR3 nucleotide sequence: TGTGCCAGCAGCGTAGTGGACGGTTCTAAAAGGGACACCGGGGAGCTGTTTTTT.

The chain employs TRBV27 and TRBJ2-7, with D perhaps being TRBD1 or TRBD2 (5 bases each). This CDR3 contains 14 residues. The germline V gene has CDR1 MNHEY and CDR2 SMNVEV (reference sequence). Trimming removed 3 bases from V and 5 bases from J, with 14 bases in between. As DNA, the CDR3 is TGTGCCAGCAGTTTTCGGGGCCGCGGCGACGAGCAGTACTTC. The encoded protein is CASSFRGRGDEQYF.

The chain uses TRBV15 and TRBJ1-5; no clear D gene. The CDR3 extends over 15 amino acids. The V and J ends lost 0 bases and 4 bases respectively, with 10 bases between them. Germline CDR1 reads LNHNV; CDR2 reads YYDKDF (reference sequence). The CDR3 here is CATSRDRSRNQPQHF. The CDR3 DNA is TGTGCCACCAGCAGAGATCGATCAAGAAATCAGCCCCAGCATTTT.

V usage is TRBV7-9 and J usage is TRBJ1-6; no clear D. The CDR3 extends over 18 amino acids. Trimming left V 1 base short and J 3 bases short, with 16 bases between. Germline V gives CDR1 SEHNR, CDR2 FQNEAQ (reference sequence). The CDR3 is CASSLEGPRGSYNSPLHF. CDR3 nucleotide sequence: TGTGCCAGCAGCTTAGAGGGCCCTAGAGGGAGCTATAATTCACCCCTCCACTTT.

V gene TRBV7-3 combines with J gene TRBJ2-3; D unresolved. The germline V gene encodes CDR1 SGHTA and CDR2 FQGTGA. CDR3 size: 14 residues. V was pared by 1 base and J by 1 base, with 6 bases between. This CDR3 is CASSLNPRTDTQYF. The CDR3 region has the DNA TGTGCCAGCAGCTTAAACCCCCGCACAGATACGCAGTATTTT.

This chain joins TRBV30 and TRBJ1-1, with D tentatively TRBD1 (6 bases). The germline V gene encodes CDR1 GTSNPN and CDR2 SVGIG (reference sequence). The CDR3 runs 12 residues. Trimming shortened V by 5 bases and J by 5 bases, and 12 bases separated the two germline ends. CDR3 sequence (DNA): TGTGCCTGGGTGGGGGGGCGGACTGAAGCTTTCTTT. Translating it yields CAWVGGRTEAFF.

This clone occurred a few times. The chain carries TRBV19 and TRBJ1-1; D gene ambiguous. Looked up from germline, CDR1 is LNHDA and CDR2 is SQIVND (reference sequence). The CDR3 consists of 14 residues. Trimming took 5 bases from V and 8 from J, leaving 18 bases between them. CDR3 DNA sequence: TGTGCCAGTAGTTTATCGGTTATCGCCGGAGAAGCTTTCTTT. This translates into CASSLSVIAGEAFF.

This chain connects TRBV5-6 to TRBJ2-7; D call uncertain. Germline values: CDR1 SGHDT, CDR2 YYEEEE. V was shortened by 1 base and J by 1 base, with 9 bases between the two germline ends. This CDR3 is 14 amino acids long. CDR3 nucleotides: TGTGCCAGCAGCTTGTTCCTGGGATCCTACGAGCAGTACTTC. Residues: CASSLFLGSYEQYF.

This clone was observed a handful of times. The chain carries TRBV18 and TRBJ1-1, with a weak D call TRBD1 (5 bases). The CDR3 covers 13 residues. Germline values: CDR1 KGHSH, CDR2 LQKENI. V was cut by 5 bases and J by 4 bases, with 11 bases left in between. CDR3 residues: CASSLGGVTEAFF. The CDR3 nucleotides are TGTGCCAGCTCATTAGGAGGGGTCACTGAAGCTTTCTTT.

The chain uses TRBV6-5 and TRBJ1-1, with TRBD1 matching over 9 bases. This CDR3 has 14 amino acids. CDR1 and CDR2 (germline): MNHEY, SVGAGI. The ends lost 7 bases at V and 1 base at J; junction bases unmatched: 4. CDR3 sequence reads: CASIRTGANTEAFF. The CDR3 DNA reads TGTGCCAGCATTAGGACAGGGGCGAACACTGAAGCTTTCTTT.

The table lists this clone with a few counts. The chain carries TRBV19 and TRBJ1-4, with D hard to call. The length of the CDR3 is 14 residues. The V end lost 4 bases, the J end lost 7 bases, and 13 bases lay between the germline ends. Germline assignment: CDR1 LNHDA and CDR2 SQIVND (reference sequence). The CDR3 loop reads CASSNPGMSEKLFF. The CDR3 nucleotides read TGTGCCAGTAGTAACCCGGGTATGAGTGAAAAACTGTTTTTT.